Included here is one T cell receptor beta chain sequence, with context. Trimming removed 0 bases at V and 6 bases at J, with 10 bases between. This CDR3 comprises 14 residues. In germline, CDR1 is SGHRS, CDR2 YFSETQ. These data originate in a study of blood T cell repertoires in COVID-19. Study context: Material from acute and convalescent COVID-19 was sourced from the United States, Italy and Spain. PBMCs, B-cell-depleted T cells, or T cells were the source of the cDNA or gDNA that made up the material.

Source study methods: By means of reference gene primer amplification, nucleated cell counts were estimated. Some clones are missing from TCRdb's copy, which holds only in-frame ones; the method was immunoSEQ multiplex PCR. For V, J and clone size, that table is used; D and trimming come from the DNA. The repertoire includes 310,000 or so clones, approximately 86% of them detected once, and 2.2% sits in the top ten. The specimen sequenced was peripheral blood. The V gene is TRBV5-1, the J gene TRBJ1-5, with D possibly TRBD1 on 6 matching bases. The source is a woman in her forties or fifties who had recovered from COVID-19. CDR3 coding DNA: TGCGCCAGCAGCTTGGAGGGGGGGATTCAGCCCCAGCATTTT. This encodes CASSLEGGIQPQHF.